What follows are 19 T cell receptor beta chains derived from one specimen sequenced in a study of cytomegalovirus exposure and HLA in healthy donors. With 60 Vbeta and 13 Jbeta primers, the PCR was carried out. Sequenced by immunoSEQ multiplex PCR; TCRdb stores in-frame clones only, minus some. The sample lists about 210,000 clones, over 75% seen once, with 1.5% to 2% in the top ten. The specimen was PBMCs. The receptors come from a male donor in good health and CMV-seronegative.

The sample holds a few counts of this clone. The genes are TRBV19 and TRBJ2-1; tentative D call: TRBD1 (5 bases). Trimming took 8 bases from V and 9 from J, leaving 14 bases between them. CDR1 is LNHDA, CDR2 SQIVND, per germline (reference sequence). The CDR3 consists of 12 residues. The CDR3 DNA follows: TGTGCCAGTTCCCAGGGATGGGTTGAGCAGTTCTTC. It codes for CASSQGWVEQFF.

This chain connects TRBV7-2 to TRBJ2-3; 8 bases align to TRBD1. The CDR3 extends over 16 amino acids. Germline V CDR1 and CDR2: SGHTA, FQGNSA. The V and J ends lost 1 base and 0 bases, in that order; junction bases with no gene match: 3. Here the CDR3 reads CASSLVGQGSTDTQYF. The CDR3 nucleotides are TGTGCCAGCAGCTTAGTCGGACAGGGTAGCACAGATACGCAGTATTTT.

This clone was recorded a few times. The rearrangement uses TRBV15 and TRBJ2-5; the D is unclear. This CDR3 contains 13 residues. The V end was cut by 0 bases, the J end by 4 bases, with 6 bases between. In germline, CDR1 is LNHNV, CDR2 YYDKDF (reference sequence). In DNA form, the CDR3 reads TGTGCCACCAGCAGAGATCCCAGAGAGACCCAGTACTTC. It yields the protein CATSRDPRETQYF.

The chain carries TRBV11-2 and TRBJ2-2; a possible D gene is TRBD2 (5 bases). The V and J ends lost 5 bases and 2 bases respectively, with 9 bases between them. The CDR3 is made up of 14 amino acids. Germline V gives CDR1 SGHAT, CDR2 FQNNGV. The CDR3 coding sequence is TGTGCCAGCAGCCGACGGGGAAACACCGGGGAGCTGTTTTTT. Translation gives CASSRRGNTGELFF.

DNA for the CDR3: TGTGCCAGCAGTGAACTAGCGGGAGGGTTGGCAGATACGCAGTATTTT. Residues: CASSELAGGLADTQYF. The V call is TRBV2, the J call TRBJ2-3; 12 bases fit TRBD2. The CDR3 runs to 16 residues. From germline, CDR1 is SNHLY and CDR2 FYNNEI. Trimming removed 2 bases from V and 4 bases from J; junction bases left unmatched: 4.

This chain connects TRBV4-2 to TRBJ2-7; 8 nucleotides line up with TRBD2. The CDR3 loop spans 16 amino acids. Germline V CDR1 and CDR2: LGHNA, YNFKEQ. With 1 base clipped from V and 3 bases from J, the junction kept 8 bases outside the gene matches. The CDR3 spells CASSQVGREGIYEQYF. For the CDR3, the DNA is TGTGCCAGCAGCCAAGTAGGACGGGAGGGGATCTACGAGCAGTACTTC.

The J gene is TRBJ2-7, the V gene TRBV7-2; 11 positions match TRBD2. Germline CDR1 reads SGHTA; CDR2 reads FQGNSA. The CDR3 runs to 18 residues. The V gene end was trimmed by 2 bases and the J gene end by 3 bases; junction bases not matched to a gene: 12. This chain's CDR3 is CASSLNLLAGGSYYEQYF. The DNA of the CDR3 is TGTGCCAGCAGCTTAAATTTGCTAGCGGGGGGTTCGTACTACGAGCAGTACTTC.

The chain combines TRBV30 with TRBJ1-5, with D uncertain. With 0 bases removed from V and 6 bases from J, the gap between germline ends came to 9 bases. The germline CDR1 and CDR2 sequences are GTSNPN and SVGIG (reference sequence). CDR3 length: 13 residues. The CDR3 region is CAWSVISGQPQHF. The CDR3 DNA reads TGTGCCTGGAGTGTAATTTCGGGTCAGCCCCAGCATTTT.

As for this clone: This sample includes further DNA sequences coding for the same CDR3. The chain is built from TRBV6-4 and TRBJ2-6; 11 positions match TRBD2. The CDR3 length is 17 residues. With V trimmed by 2 bases and J by 0 bases, 0 bases remained unmatched. CDR1 and CDR2 (germline): MRHNA, SNTAGT. The DNA of the CDR3 is TGTGCCAGCAGTGACGGGACTAGCGGCTCTGGGGCCAACGTCCTGACTTTC. Amino acids: CASSDGTSGSGANVLTF.

Points on this clone: This sample also contains other DNA sequences that code for the same CDR3. The chain joins TRBV29-1 to TRBJ1-1, with D perhaps matching TRBD1 (6 bases). Germline assignment: CDR1 SQVTM and CDR2 ANQGSEA. The V end was cut by 5 bases, the J end by 0 bases, with 16 bases between. This CDR3 has 15 residues. CDR3 loop: CSVSGGWGMNTEAFF. In DNA form, the CDR3 reads TGCAGCGTTAGCGGGGGCTGGGGGATGAACACTGAAGCTTTCTTT.

The chain is built from TRBV30 and TRBJ2-6; D perhaps matches TRBD1 (6 bases). The CDR3 is made up of 16 amino acids. Germline CDR1 GTSNPN, CDR2 SVGIG (reference sequence). V was clipped by 4 bases and J by 0 bases, with 13 bases between them. CDR3 in amino acids: CAWTPGAISGANVLTF. Here the CDR3 DNA reads TGTGCCTGGACCCCAGGGGCCATCTCTGGGGCCAACGTCCTGACTTTC. The full variable domain, its missing parts supplied by reference TRBV30 and TRBJ2-6, is SQTIHQWPATLVQPVGSPLSLECTVEGTSNPNLYWYRQAAGRGLQLLFYSVGIGQISSEVPQNLSASRPQDRQFILSSKKLLLSDSGFYLCAWTPGAISGANVLTFGAGSRLTVL.

The chain recombines TRBV5-1 with TRBJ2-7, with D perhaps matching TRBD2 (5 bases). V was trimmed by 1 base and J by 3 bases, leaving 11 bases between them. Per the germline V gene, CDR1 is SGHRS and CDR2 is YFSETQ. The CDR3 runs to 14 residues. CDR3 region: CASSLTAGSYEQYF. In DNA form, the CDR3 reads TGCGCCAGCAGCTTGACGGCGGGCAGCTACGAGCAGTACTTC.

The chain uses TRBV30 and TRBJ2-7, with TRBD1 identical over 7 bases. The CDR3 length is 15 residues. Germline CDR1 GTSNPN, CDR2 SVGIG (reference sequence). With V trimmed by 4 bases and J by 3 bases, 12 bases remained unmatched. In DNA, the CDR3 is TGTGCCTGGACTCAACCCTTAACAGGGGACTACGAGCAGTACTTC. Translated: CAWTQPLTGDYEQYF.

The chain employs TRBV28 and TRBJ1-1; D is possibly TRBD1 (6 bases). Germline loops: CDR1 MDHEN, CDR2 SYDVKM. V lost 3 bases, J lost 3 bases, and 14 bases lay in between. This CDR3 region has 15 residues. The CDR3 DNA reads as TGTGCCAGCAGTTTGGGGGACATTTGGGACACTGAAGCTTTCTTT. Its translation is CASSLGDIWDTEAFF.

The sample holds one count of this clone. The chain's CDR3 is CASSLWWAPVEQFF. The CDR3 nucleotides are TGTGCCAGCAGCTTATGGTGGGCTCCTGTCGAGCAGTTCTTC. The chain has TRBV7-2 and TRBJ2-1, with no clear D. The CDR3 totals 14 residues. Trimming took 2 bases from V and 10 from J, leaving 15 bases between them. Germline CDR1 is SGHTA and CDR2 is FQGNSA.

This clone occurred once. This chain links TRBV9 with TRBJ2-7, with 7 bases fitting TRBD1. Germline CDR1 and CDR2: SGDLS and YYNGEE. The CDR3 sequence is 15 residues long. Trimming took 4 bases from V and 3 from J; bases not matched to a gene: 10. The CDR3 sequence: CASSPRDSIHYEQYF. The CDR3 region has the DNA TGTGCCAGCAGCCCCCGGGACAGCATCCACTACGAGCAGTACTTC.

The chain has TRBV19 and TRBJ2-7; 8 bases agree with TRBD1. The length of the CDR3 is 15 residues. CDR1 LNHDA and CDR2 SQIVND come from the germline V gene (reference sequence). V shed 3 bases, J shed 2 bases, and the junction held 6 bases outside the gene matches. CDR3 nucleotide sequence: TGTGCCAGTAGTATGTTATCGACAGGGGCCTACGAGCAGTACTTC. Encoded protein: CASSMLSTGAYEQYF. The whole variable domain, remainder taken from reference TRBV19 and TRBJ2-7, is DGGITQSPKYLFRKEGQNVTLSCEQNLNHDAMYWYRQDPGQGLRLIYYSQIVNDFQKGDIAEGYSVSREKKESFPLTVTSAQKNPTAFYLCASSMLSTGAYEQYFGPGTRLTVT.

The gene calls are TRBV2 and TRBJ2-3, with 8 bases fitting TRBD2. CDR1 is SNHLY, CDR2 FYNNEI, per germline. The CDR3 has 15 residues. J gave up 1 base and V 4 bases, and 4 bases lay outside the gene matches. The CDR3 here is CASSGRREGTDTQYF. CDR3 nucleotide sequence: TGTGCCAGCAGTGGTCGGCGGGAGGGCACAGATACGCAGTATTTT.

The CDR3 reads CSVSDRVIAEAFF. In DNA form, the CDR3 reads TGCAGCGTTTCGGACAGGGTGATCGCTGAAGCTTTCTTT. This chain links TRBV29-1 with TRBJ1-1; TRBD1 agrees at 8 bases. There are 13 residues in the CDR3. Per the germline V gene, CDR1 is SQVTM and CDR2 is ANQGSEA. Losses at the gene ends were 5 bases for V and 6 bases for J; bases not matched to a gene: 8. The full variable domain, rest sourced from reference TRBV29-1 and TRBJ1-1, is SAVISQKPSRDICQRGTSLTIQCQVDSQVTMMFWYRQQPGQSLTLIATANQGSEATYESGFVIDKFPISRPNLTFSTLTVSNMSPEDSSIYLCSVSDRVIAEAFFGQGTRLTVV.